The 24 T cell receptor beta chains below all came from one sample that was sequenced in a study of cytomegalovirus exposure and HLA in healthy donors. Vbeta (60) and Jbeta (13) primers were used in the PCR. Measured with immunoSEQ multiplex PCR; TCRdb has only the in-frame clones, and not every one. The sample contains about 190,000 clones, 75% to 85% of which appear only once. Sequencing was done on a sample of PBMCs. The receptors come from a woman in her late teens or twenties in good health and CMV-seropositive.

The chain carries TRBV15 and TRBJ1-1; maybe TRBD1 (6 bases). Germline V gene data show CDR1 as LNHNV and CDR2 as YYDKDF (reference sequence). The CDR3 is 15 amino acids. V was pared by 5 bases and J by 4 bases, with 17 bases between. CDR3 nucleotides: TGTGCCACCAGCGACGGCATTGGGGGCCTCACTGAAGCTTTCTTT. This sequence encodes CATSDGIGGLTEAFF.

The J gene is TRBJ1-2, the V gene TRBV5-1, with 9 bases identical to TRBD1. In germline, CDR1 is SGHRS, CDR2 YFSETQ. The CDR3 has 16 amino acids. V was pared by 4 bases and J by 5 bases, with 12 bases of the junction left unmatched. The CDR3 region has the DNA TGCGCCAGCAGCCCGGGACAGGGAATTGGAGGGTATGGCTACACCTTC. As protein: CASSPGQGIGGYGYTF.

This clone was observed once. The chain couples TRBV2 to TRBJ2-1, with 12 bases lining up with TRBD2. The V gene's germline CDR1 is SNHLY and CDR2 FYNNEI. Trimming cost V 6 bases and J 4 bases; bases outside gene matches: 7. CDR3 length: 16 residues. CDR3 in amino acids: CASSQTSGGPYNEQFF. CDR3 coding DNA: TGTGCCAGCAGCCAAACTAGCGGGGGGCCATACAATGAGCAGTTCTTC.

The genes are TRBV10-2 and TRBJ1-1, with 10 bases lining up with TRBD1. CDR3 length: 14 residues. Germline-derived CDR1 and CDR2 are WSHSY and SAAADI. Trimming took 3 bases from V and 8 from J; bases not matched to a gene: 6. DNA of the CDR3: TGCGCCAGCAGTGATTTGGGACAGGGGTTGGAAGCTTTCTTT. Protein product: CASSDLGQGLEAFF.

This chain connects TRBV28 to TRBJ1-3, with 8 nucleotides matching TRBD1. V was clipped by 6 bases and J by 4 bases; unmatched bases: 11. Germline V gene lookup returns CDR1 MDHEN and CDR2 SYDVKM. CDR3 length: 16 residues. CDR3 region: CASSMAGGWMGNTIYF. The CDR3 DNA sequence: TGTGCCAGCAGCATGGCAGGGGGCTGGATGGGAAACACCATATATTTT.

The V and J genes are TRBV6-5 and TRBJ2-6; D not certain. V was clipped by 2 bases and J by 6 bases, with 8 bases between them. This CDR3 comprises 14 residues. Germline lookup yields CDR1 MNHEY and CDR2 SVGAGI. The chain's CDR3 is CASSYDRVANVLTF. Here the CDR3 DNA reads TGTGCCAGCAGTTACGATCGCGTGGCCAACGTCCTGACTTTC.

The chain joins TRBV7-6 to TRBJ1-6; 7 bases are shared with TRBD1. Germline lookup yields CDR1 SGHVS and CDR2 FNYEAQ. V trimming: 2 bases; J trimming: 5 bases; junction bases outside the gene matches: 6. This CDR3 has 16 amino acids. The CDR3 reads CASSLLPTGNNSPLHF. CDR3 in DNA: TGTGCCAGCAGCTTACTTCCGACAGGGAATAATTCACCCCTCCACTTT.

The V call is TRBV11-2, the J call TRBJ2-3; 7 nucleotides line up with TRBD2. With V trimmed by 2 bases and J by 1 base, 3 bases remained unmatched. Germline assignment: CDR1 SGHAT and CDR2 FQNNGV. This CDR3 spans 15 amino acids. The CDR3 DNA is TGTGCCAGCAGCTTAAGGCTAGCGGGCACAGATACGCAGTATTTT. Translating it yields CASSLRLAGTDTQYF.

J is TRBJ1-1 and V is TRBV9, with TRBD1 matching 7 bases. The CDR3 has 14 residues. CDR1 is SGDLS, CDR2 YYNGEE, per germline. J gave up 11 bases and V 3 bases, and 13 bases lay outside the gene matches. CDR3 protein: CASSEGQFGDPAFF. The CDR3 DNA sequence: TGTGCCAGCAGCGAGGGACAGTTTGGGGATCCGGCTTTCTTT.

The chain employs TRBV6-6 and TRBJ2-3; TRBD2 is a possible D gene (6 bases). Germline values: CDR1 MNHNY, CDR2 SVGAGI (reference sequence). The CDR3 spans 13 residues. The V gene lost 6 bases and the J gene lost 4 bases, with 11 bases spanning the gap. The CDR3 loop reads CASSPGGSDTQYF. CDR3 coding DNA: TGTGCCAGCAGCCCCGGGGGTTCAGATACGCAGTATTTT.

The chain joins TRBV10-3 to TRBJ2-7; D might be TRBD2 (7 bases). In germline, CDR1 is ENHRY, CDR2 SYGVKD. V was cut by 9 bases and J by 9 bases, with 24 bases left in between. CDR3 length: 14 residues. The CDR3 loop is CAIAPGGGGGGQYV. CDR3 nucleotides: TGTGCCATTGCCCCAGGTGGGGGCGGGGGCGGGCAGTACGTC.

The CDR3 DNA reads as TGCGCCAGCAGCTATACAGTTGCCTACGAGCAGTACTTC. Translating gives CASSYTVAYEQYF. The rearrangement links TRBV5-1 to TRBJ2-7; no clear D. The germline CDR1 and CDR2 sequences are SGHRS and YFSETQ. V lost 3 bases, J lost 2 bases, and 9 bases lay in between. The CDR3 spans 13 residues.

The genes are TRBV11-3 and TRBJ2-3; no reliable D call. Germline V gene lookup returns CDR1 SGHNT and CDR2 YENEEA. There are 15 residues in the CDR3. V lost 5 bases to trimming and J lost 3 bases, with 15 bases between them. CDR3 bases: TGTGCCAGCAGCCGACGTGTTTCCGGGACAGATACGCAGTATTTT. Encoded protein: CASSRRVSGTDTQYF.

The rearrangement joins TRBV7-9 to TRBJ2-1, with D perhaps matching TRBD2 (5 bases). V lost 0 bases and J 0 bases, leaving 12 bases between the germline ends. The length of the CDR3 is 17 residues. The V gene's germline CDR1 is SEHNR and CDR2 FQNEAQ (reference sequence). The CDR3 DNA follows: TGTGCCAGCAGCTTAGCGCATACTAGAAGCTCCTACAATGAGCAGTTCTTC. This gives the protein CASSLAHTRSSYNEQFF.

This chain uses TRBV9 with TRBJ1-1; no clear D. Germline V gene lookup returns CDR1 SGDLS and CDR2 YYNGEE. CDR3 length: 15 amino acids. V was cut by 2 bases and J by 1 base, with 12 bases left in between. CDR3 bases: TGTGCCAGCAGCGTGTCACCAGACTCGAACACTGAAGCTTTCTTT. Translation: CASSVSPDSNTEAFF.

The chain couples TRBV18 to TRBJ2-2; possibly TRBD1 for D (7 bases). V was trimmed by 3 bases and J by 2 bases, leaving 13 bases between them. CDR1 KGHSH and CDR2 LQKENI come from the germline V gene. This CDR3 has 16 amino acids. This CDR3 reads CASSPLTGTNTGELFF. The CDR3 DNA reads TGTGCCAGCTCACCCCTGACAGGGACTAACACCGGGGAGCTGTTTTTT.

This chain joins TRBV4-3 and TRBJ1-1; 7 nucleotides agree with TRBD1. The CDR3 is 14 residues long. The J segment lost 8 bases and the V segment lost 0 bases, leaving 6 bases of the junction unmatched. The germline gives CDR1 LGHNA, CDR2 YSLEER. CDR3 DNA: TGCGCCAGCAGCCAAGATACAGGGGATTTAGAAGCTTTCTTT. Translated, it gives CASSQDTGDLEAFF.

On this clone: A read error may produce the germline difference seen at one junction end. The chain carries TRBV13 and TRBJ1-3; 8 bases are a match to TRBD1. Germline V gene sequence: CDR1 PRHDT, CDR2 FYEKMQ (reference sequence). The CDR3 has 15 residues. CDR3 residues: CASSLGRGRGSTIYF. For the CDR3, the DNA is TGTGCCAGCAGCTTAGGCAGGGGGCGAGGAAGCACCATATATTTT.

This clone was seen once. V gene TRBV7-5 combines with J gene TRBJ1-3; the table's D call TRBD1 went unverified against the DNA. TRBV7-5 is a recognized pseudogene. The CDR3 totals 16 residues. The CDR3 DNA reads TGTGTCAGAAGCTTAGCCAGGGCAAACTCTGGAAACACCATATATTTT. Its translation: CVRSLARANSGNTIYF.

Worth noting for this clone: A junction boundary mismatches the germline segment, possibly from a read error. The CDR3 loop reads CASRFGTPLEVAF. CDR3 DNA: TGTGCCAGTCGGTTTGGGACACCACTAGAAGTAGCCTTC. The chain has TRBV19 and TRBJ1-2, with D maybe TRBD1 (6 bases). CDR1 and CDR2 (germline): LNHDA, SQIVND (reference sequence). The CDR3 extends over 13 amino acids.

The genes are TRBV9 and TRBJ1-2, with 9 bases matching TRBD1. The CDR3 sequence is 15 residues long. V shed 0 bases, J shed 4 bases, and the junction held 4 bases outside the gene matches. Looked up from germline, CDR1 is SGDLS and CDR2 is YYNGEE. The DNA for the CDR3 is TGTGCCAGCAGCGTAGAGGGACAGGGTTCCTATGGCTACACCTTC. Its protein product is CASSVEGQGSYGYTF.

The chain is built from TRBV7-2 and TRBJ1-5; tentatively, D is TRBD1 (6 bases). The CDR3 has 14 residues. The germline V gene has CDR1 SGHTA and CDR2 FQGNSA. Trimming shortened V by 5 bases and J by 6 bases, and 14 bases separated the two germline ends. The CDR3 nucleotides are TGTGCCAGCAGCCCAGGGGTCGGGGCTCAGCCCCAGCATTTT. Its protein is CASSPGVGAQPQHF.

V is TRBV30 and J is TRBJ1-2, with 8 nucleotides matching TRBD1. The CDR3 extends over 14 amino acids. V was clipped by 3 bases and J by 2 bases; unmatched bases: 5. Germline-derived CDR1 and CDR2 are GTSNPN and SVGIG (reference sequence). The CDR3 sequence: CAWSAAGGNYGYTF. CDR3 in DNA: TGTGCCTGGAGCGCGGCAGGGGGCAACTATGGCTACACCTTC.

This chain joins TRBV5-1 and TRBJ1-1, with D perhaps TRBD1 (6 bases). This CDR3 is 13 amino acids long. CDR1 is SGHRS, CDR2 YFSETQ, per germline. V shed 0 bases and J shed 3 bases, with 6 bases lying between them. Written as DNA, the CDR3 is TGCGCCAGCAGCTTGGGGACAGACACTGAAGCTTTCTTT. Encoded protein: CASSLGTDTEAFF.